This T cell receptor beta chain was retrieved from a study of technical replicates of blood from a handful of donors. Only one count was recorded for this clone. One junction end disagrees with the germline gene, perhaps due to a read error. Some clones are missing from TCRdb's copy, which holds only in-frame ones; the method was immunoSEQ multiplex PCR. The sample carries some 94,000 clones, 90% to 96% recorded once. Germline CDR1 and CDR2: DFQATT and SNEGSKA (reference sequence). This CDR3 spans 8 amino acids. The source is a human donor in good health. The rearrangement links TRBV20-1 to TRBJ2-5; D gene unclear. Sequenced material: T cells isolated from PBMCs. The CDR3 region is CSARSPDF. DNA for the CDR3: TGCAGTGCTAGAAGCCCCGACTTC.